These 24 T cell receptor beta chains were sequenced from one sample in a study of T cells in Graves' hyperthyroidism and ophthalmopathy. Amplified regions were TCR beta CDR3 sequences from RNA transcripts. The HTBI primer set drove a first-round RT-PCR of the TCR CDR3. TCRdb independently ran MiXCR on the multiplex PCR reads; one entry per CDR3 protein. The sample carries around 250,000 distinct CDR3 sequences, about 14% recorded once. Sequencing was done on a sample of blood. These receptors originate from a woman in her thirties or forties with Graves' hyperthyroidism that later progressed to Graves' ophthalmopathy.

This clonotype was seen at least ten times. The chain uses TRBV19 and TRBJ1-1; weak D call: TRBD1 (6 bases). V shed 9 bases and J shed 2 bases, with 19 bases lying between them. CDR3 length equals 15 residues. The germline V gene encodes CDR1 LNHDA and CDR2 SQIVND (reference sequence). The CDR3 region is CARLTLGGGNTEAFF. The CDR3 bases are TGTGCCAGACTGACCTTGGGAGGGGGAAACACTGAAGCTTTCTTT.

This clonotype has at least ten counts. The chain joins TRBV11-2 to TRBJ2-7; no clear D gene. Germline CDR1 is SGHAT and CDR2 is FQNNGV. There are 14 residues in the CDR3. V shed 5 bases and J shed 1 base, with 12 bases lying between them. The CDR3 reads CASSGLGGSYEQYF. The CDR3 region has the DNA TGTGCCAGCAGCGGCCTCGGCGGATCCTACGAGCAGTACTTC.

This clonotype was seen repeatedly, ten times or more. This chain connects TRBV2 to TRBJ2-5; TRBD2 matches 8 bases. The CDR3 has 15 amino acids. CDR1 and CDR2 from the germline V gene are SNHLY and FYNNEI. Trimming took 6 bases from V and 5 from J; bases not matched to a gene: 11. The CDR3 loop is CASRRNSGTTETQYF. In DNA, the CDR3 is TGTGCCAGCAGAAGAAATAGCGGGACTACGGAGACCCAGTACTTC.

A few counts support this clonotype. This chain joins TRBV6-1 and TRBJ1-5; D is possibly TRBD1 (5 bases). Trimming removed 10 bases from V and 4 bases from J, with 23 bases in between. Germline loops: CDR1 MNHNS, CDR2 SASEGT. The CDR3 is 16 residues long. Here the CDR3 reads CATRGGTFQKNQPQHF. The CDR3 DNA reads TGTGCCACTCGGGGGGGAACCTTCCAAAAGAATCAGCCCCAGCATTTT.

This clonotype was seen only a few times. V and J are TRBV20-1 and TRBJ2-1; 11 bases match TRBD2. The CDR3 length is 18 residues. The J segment lost 8 bases and the V segment lost 0 bases, leaving 15 bases of the junction unmatched. Per the germline V gene, CDR1 is DFQATT and CDR2 is SNEGSKA (reference sequence). The CDR3 protein is CSARDLAGGPDSLYEQFF. The CDR3 DNA sequence: TGCAGTGCTAGAGATTTAGCGGGAGGGCCCGATTCTCTCTATGAGCAGTTCTTC.

As regards this clonotype: A clone one base away is much larger, so this may be a read error. This rearrangement joins TRBV6-1 to TRBJ1-5; 9 bases are shared with TRBD1. The CDR3 is 15 residues long. The germline V gene has CDR1 MNHNS and CDR2 SASEGT. V gave up 4 bases and J gave up 7 bases; unmatched junction bases: 8. The CDR3 DNA reads TGTGCCAGCAGTGGGACAGGGGCCTCCGGGCAGCCCCAGCATTTT. Encoded protein: CASSGTGASGQPQHF.

The V gene is TRBV3-1, the J gene TRBJ2-1; 12 bases line up with TRBD2. The ends lost 3 bases at V and 4 bases at J; junction bases unmatched: 10. Looked up from germline, CDR1 is LGHDT and CDR2 is YNNKEL (reference sequence). This CDR3 is 18 amino acids long. The DNA of the CDR3 is TGTGCCAGCAGCCAGCTGTCTAGCGGGAGGGCCGAATACAATGAGCAGTTCTTC. Residues: CASSQLSSGRAEYNEQFF.

This clonotype has ten or more counts. The chain recombines TRBV7-9 with TRBJ2-7, with D unclear. V was trimmed by 5 bases and J by 5 bases, leaving 10 bases between them. The CDR3 length is 12 residues. Germline V CDR1 and CDR2: SEHNR, FQNEAQ (reference sequence). The CDR3 region is CASSPAWDEQYF. DNA for the CDR3: TGTGCCAGCAGCCCAGCATGGGACGAGCAGTACTTC.

On this clonotype: Given a much more abundant clone one base away, this may be a read error. The chain links TRBV24-1 to TRBJ2-1, with 10 bases fitting TRBD2. The CDR3 extends over 16 amino acids. V shed 2 bases, J shed 7 bases, and the junction held 7 bases outside the gene matches. CDR1 and CDR2 (germline): KGHDR, SFDVKD. In DNA form, the CDR3 reads TGTGCCACCAGTGATTGGAAGGGACTAGCGCGAAATGAGCAGTTCTTC. Amino acids: CATSDWKGLARNEQFF.

This clonotype was counted ten times or more. This CDR3 is CASSYGGGQPQHF. DNA for the CDR3: TGTGCCAGCAGTTATGGGGGGGGGCAGCCCCAGCATTTT. The chain combines TRBV27 with TRBJ1-5; tentative D call: TRBD1 (5 bases). Per the germline V gene, CDR1 is MNHEY and CDR2 is SMNVEV (reference sequence). The CDR3 covers 13 residues. V lost 4 bases to trimming and J lost 7 bases, with 11 bases between them.

This clonotype appeared many times. The chain is built from TRBV7-2 and TRBJ2-1; possible D gene TRBD2, 6 bases. CDR3 length equals 16 residues. Deletions cut 0 bases from V and 7 bases from J, with 16 bases between. Germline V gene lookup returns CDR1 SGHTA and CDR2 FQGNSA. The CDR3 reads CASSLAGTERVNEQFF. The CDR3 coding sequence is TGTGCCAGCAGCTTAGCAGGTACGGAGCGGGTGAATGAGCAGTTCTTC.

The chain couples TRBV28 to TRBJ2-5, with 10 bases matching TRBD2. The ends lost 6 bases at V and 5 bases at J; junction bases unmatched: 12. The V gene's germline CDR1 is MDHEN and CDR2 SYDVKM. This CDR3 contains 16 residues. CDR3: CASSQAASGRSETQYF. Here the CDR3 DNA reads TGTGCCAGCAGCCAAGCCGCTAGCGGGAGATCTGAGACCCAGTACTTC. Variable domain in full (rest from reference TRBV28 and TRBJ2-5): DVKVTQSSRYLVKRTGEKVFLECVQDMDHENMFWYRQDPGLGLRLIYFSYDVKMKEKGDIPEGYSVSREKKERFSLILESASTNQTSMYLCASSQAASGRSETQYFGPGTRLLVL.

This clonotype has a count of ten or more. The chain has TRBV29-1 and TRBJ2-1, with 10 bases identical to TRBD2. Per germline, CDR1 SQVTM and CDR2 ANQGSEA. V lost 3 bases, J lost 3 bases, and 5 bases stayed unmatched. This CDR3 is built from 15 residues. The CDR3 coding sequence is TGCAGCGTTGACGGACTAGCGGACGACTACAATGAGCAGTTCTTC. This translates into CSVDGLADDYNEQFF.

Concerning this clonotype itself: A much larger clone lies a single base off, so this may be a read error. The chain is built from TRBV6-2 or TRBV6-3 and TRBJ2-7; the D is unclear. Germline loops: CDR1 MNHEY, CDR2 SVGEGT. Trimming pared 8 bases from V and 3 bases from J, leaving 20 bases between. This CDR3 comprises 15 residues. CDR3 in DNA: TGTGCCAGCGTCGAGGATAGACTGGGTTTCTACGAGCAGTACTTC. This translates into CASVEDRLGFYEQYF.

The sample holds many counts of this clonotype. The gene calls are TRBV15 and TRBJ1-6, with TRBD1 matching over 8 bases. After removal of 3 bases from V and 7 bases from J, the junction contained 5 bases not matched to a gene. The CDR3 has 15 residues. CDR1 LNHNV and CDR2 YYDKDF come from the germline V gene (reference sequence). The DNA of the CDR3 is TGTGCCACCAGCAGGGACAGGGCGGTAAATTCACCCCTCCACTTT. Translating it yields CATSRDRAVNSPLHF.

Note on this clonotype: An end of the junction differs from the germline gene, which may be a read error. This chain connects TRBV7-2 to TRBJ1-4, with a tentative D call TRBD1 (6 bases). The germline CDR1 and CDR2 sequences are SGHTA and FQGNSA. The CDR3 has 17 residues. In DNA, the CDR3 is TGTGCCAGCAGCCAGAAGGCCCCGGGGGCTTTCAGTGAAAAAATGTTTTTT. This translates into CASSQKAPGAFSEKMFF.

This clonotype came up once. V is TRBV28 and J is TRBJ2-7; TRBD1 matches at 9 bases. Trimming cost V 5 bases and J 5 bases; bases outside gene matches: 10. The CDR3 covers 15 residues. From germline, CDR1 is MDHEN and CDR2 SYDVKM. CDR3 protein: CASSITGGVRHEQYF. As DNA, the CDR3 is TGTGCCAGCAGTATTACAGGGGGCGTTCGTCACGAGCAGTACTTC.

This clonotype was found many times. The chain links TRBV10-3 to TRBJ2-3; a weak D match, TRBD1 (5 bases). This CDR3 is built from 18 residues. V lost 2 bases and J lost 1, with 19 bases in between. From germline, CDR1 is ENHRY and CDR2 SYGVKD. The CDR3 DNA is TGTGCCATCAGTGAGGGGCCGGGCCCTAAGGGGCGCACAGATACGCAGTATTTT. Amino acids: CAISEGPGPKGRTDTQYF.

As to this clonotype: A junction end diverges from the germline sequence, so it may reflect a read error. J is TRBJ2-2 and V is TRBV28; TRBD1 or TRBD2 may be the D gene (7 bases each). Germline CDR1 and CDR2: MDHEN and SYDVKM. The CDR3 extends over 14 amino acids. For the CDR3, the DNA is TGTGCCAGCAGTCTAGACAGGGAGGGCGGGGAGCCGTTTTTT. It codes for CASSLDREGGEPFF.

At least ten counts were recorded for this clonotype. V usage is TRBV11-2 and J usage is TRBJ2-2; D is unresolved. This CDR3 contains 14 residues. Germline V gene data show CDR1 as SGHAT and CDR2 as FQNNGV. Trimming left V 4 bases short and J 6 bases short, with 12 bases between. CDR3 sequence reads: CASSSLNLAGELFF. CDR3 sequence (DNA): TGTGCCAGCAGCTCCCTAAACCTGGCCGGGGAGCTGTTTTTT.

A few counts support this clonotype. CDR3 DNA: TGTGCCAGCAGCTTTGGTGTCTCCTACGAGCAGTACTTC. This encodes CASSFGVSYEQYF. V gene TRBV5-4 combines with J gene TRBJ2-7; no reliable D call. With 2 bases removed from V and 0 bases from J, the gap between germline ends came to 6 bases. CDR1 and CDR2 (germline): SGHNT, YYREEE (reference sequence). The CDR3 is 13 amino acids.

This clonotype was seen repeatedly, ten times or more. This chain links TRBV19 with TRBJ1-5; D gene uncertain. The CDR3 totals 13 residues. V lost 5 bases and J lost 3, with 8 bases in between. Germline lookup yields CDR1 LNHDA and CDR2 SQIVND (reference sequence). The DNA of the CDR3 is TGTGCCAGTAGTGGGGATATCAATCAGCCCCAGCATTTT. This encodes CASSGDINQPQHF.

At least ten counts were recorded for this clonotype. The chain links TRBV7-6 to TRBJ2-5; 15 bases map to TRBD2. Germline CDR1 SGHVS, CDR2 FNYEAQ. V lost 5 bases, J lost 7 bases, and 14 bases stayed unmatched. There are 18 residues in the CDR3. Here the CDR3 reads CASSRGLAGGTLAWTQYF. For the CDR3, the DNA is TGTGCCAGCAGCCGGGGACTAGCGGGAGGCACCCTCGCTTGGACCCAGTACTTC.

This clonotype was detected only a few times. The rearrangement joins TRBV4-1 to TRBJ2-2; D uncertain. CDR1 MGHRA and CDR2 YSYEKL come from the germline V gene. CDR3 length: 16 residues. Trimming pared 0 bases from V and 0 bases from J, leaving 8 bases between. The CDR3: CASSQDPATNTGELFF. CDR3 in DNA: TGCGCCAGCAGCCAAGATCCGGCCACGAACACCGGGGAGCTGTTTTTT.